A selection of T cell receptor beta chains follows, all from one sample in a study of T-cell memory formation after mild COVID-19. TCRdb passed the 5' RACE reads through MiXCR, listing each CDR3 protein once. The table shows over 250,000 distinct CDR3 sequences, with 15% occurring only once. Sequenced input: PBMCs or a T cell subset sorted from them (not recorded which). Source of these receptors: a man aged 18 to 29 who had mild COVID-19 (a few samples of this study predate the infection). Cell type and time point are not known. Each CDR3 is given with its conserved first and last residue. Each record gives: V gene, D gene, J gene, clone size, CDR3 protein, CDR3 DNA. The D gene is left open where the match is weak. Clone size is not always given. Where it is, it says once, few, many or a class for expanded clones.

>TRBV11-3|NA|TRBJ2-2|few
CASSLDSFDNGELFF
TGTGCCAGCAGCTTAGATAGTTTCGATAACGGGGAGCTGTTTTTT
>TRBV12-3/TRBV12-4|NA|TRBJ1-1|many
CASNSQGPNTEAFF
TGTGCCAGCAATTCACAGGGTCCGAACACTGAAGCTTTCTTT
>TRBV28|NA|TRBJ1-1|NA
CTSSFFVGNTEAFF
TGTACCAGCAGTTTTTTCGTGGGGAACACTGAAGCTTTCTTT
>TRBV5-1|NA|TRBJ1-3|few
CASSLEAYGRSSGNTIYF
TGCGCCAGCAGCTTGGAGGCTTACGGACGGAGCTCTGGAAACACCATATATTTT
>TRBV5-1|NA|TRBJ1-1|NA
CASSPGLSMNTEAFF
TGCGCCAGCAGCCCAGGACTGAGCATGAACACTGAAGCTTTCTTT
>TRBV6-2/TRBV6-3|NA|TRBJ1-6|NA
CASTTGNVNSPLHF
TGTGCCAGCACAACCGGGAACGTAAATTCACCCCTCCACTTT
>TRBV12-3/TRBV12-4|TRBD1|TRBJ1-5|NA
CASSDRTGGSNQPQHF
TGTGCCAGCAGTGATCGGACAGGGGGAAGCAATCAGCCCCAGCATTTT
>TRBV11-2|NA|TRBJ2-5|few
CASSSQTDTTQYF
TGTGCCAGCAGCTCCCAAACGGATACGACCCAGTACTTC
>TRBV18|NA|TRBJ2-5|NA
CASSPGTVRETQYF
TGTGCCAGCTCACCGGGGACTGTGAGAGAGACCCAGTACTTC
>TRBV29-1|TRBD1|TRBJ1-5|few
CSATTGANFGNQPQHF
TGCAGCGCAACGACAGGGGCAAATTTTGGCAATCAGCCCCAGCATTTT
>TRBV7-2|TRBD2|TRBJ2-1|NA
CASSPDSGGVTEQFF
TGTGCCAGCAGCCCAGATAGCGGGGGGGTGACTGAGCAGTTCTTC
>TRBV5-1|TRBD2|TRBJ2-3|NA
CASSLASGADTQYF
TGCGCCAGCAGCCTGGCCAGCGGGGCAGATACGCAGTATTTT
>TRBV6-5|TRBD2|TRBJ2-1|NA
CASSPAGGPNEQFF
TGTGCCAGCAGCCCAGCGGGGGGGCCCAATGAGCAGTTCTTC
>TRBV21-1|NA|TRBJ1-2|many
CASSKVGPSRSTNYGYTF
TGTGCCAGCAGCAAAGTAGGGCCCTCAAGAAGTACTAACTATGGCTACACCTTC
>TRBV7-2|NA|TRBJ1-6|NA
CASSPTGTNNSPLHF
TGTGCCAGCAGCCCAACCGGGACAAATAATTCACCCCTCCACTTT
>TRBV4-1|NA|TRBJ2-7|NA
CASSQDRRGAYEQYF
TGCGCCAGCAGCCAAGATCGAAGGGGGGCCTACGAGCAGTACTTC
>TRBV5-1|NA|TRBJ1-4|NA
CASSLRYSSATSVEKLFF
TGCGCCAGCAGCCTCCGTTACAGTTCGGCAACCTCCGTAGAAAAACTGTTTTTT
>TRBV19|TRBD2|TRBJ2-5|NA
CASSIRRLAGAKGETQYF
TGTGCCAGTAGTATACGACGACTAGCGGGGGCCAAGGGGGAGACCCAGTACTTC
>TRBV5-1|NA|TRBJ2-2|NA
CASSFTGENTGELFF
TGCGCCAGCAGCTTTACGGGAGAGAACACCGGGGAGCTGTTTTTT
>TRBV28|NA|TRBJ2-3|NA
CASSPTGTRGTDTQYF
TGTGCCAGCAGTCCCACCGGGACCCGTGGCACAGATACGCAGTATTTT
>TRBV4-1|NA|TRBJ2-3|NA
CASSPAGRATDTQYF
TGCGCCAGCAGCCCGGCCGGCAGGGCCACAGATACGCAGTATTTT
>TRBV6-6|NA|TRBJ2-5|NA
CASSTGWGETQYF
TGTGCCAGCAGCACAGGGTGGGGTGAGACCCAGTACTTC
>TRBV5-1|TRBD2|TRBJ2-3|NA
CASSAGLAGGLGDTQYF
TGCGCCAGCAGCGCGGGACTAGCGGGGGGGCTTGGAGATACGCAGTATTTT
>TRBV7-9|NA|TRBJ2-7|few
CASSLVGVDEQYF
TGTGCCAGCAGCTTGGTGGGGGTGGACGAGCAGTACTTC
>TRBV20-1|NA|TRBJ1-1|few
CSVYGPNTEAFF
TGCAGTGTATACGGGCCGAACACTGAAGCTTTCTTT
>TRBV7-9|NA|TRBJ2-1|NA
CASSSRLTSSYNEQFF
TGTGCCAGCAGCTCCCGACTAACCTCCTCCTACAATGAGCAGTTCTTC
>TRBV5-1|NA|TRBJ2-1|many
CASSLGGGQNEQFF
TGCGCCAGCAGCTTGGGTGGGGGGCAGAATGAGCAGTTCTTC